This T cell receptor beta chain was observed in a study of cytomegalovirus exposure and HLA in healthy donors. This CDR3 region has 16 residues. The trim removed 0 bases at V and 5 bases at J, leaving 7 bases unmatched. CDR1 SGHRS and CDR2 YFSETQ come from the germline V gene. Study-wide results and caveats: The study dropped some indistinguishable V segments, TRBV6-2 and TRBV6-3 among them. About 87% or about 30% of the time was how often most TCR beta V segments were productive, according to an earlier analysis.

As to this clone: Its antigen is unknown.

The PCR had 60 Vbeta and 13 Jbeta primers. Sequenced by immunoSEQ multiplex PCR; TCRdb stores in-frame clones only, minus some. This repertoire shows about 170,000 clones, 70% to 90% found once; its top ten account for roughly 0.75%. V gene TRBV5-1 combines with J gene TRBJ2-3, with 9 bases that match TRBD2. The clonotype originates from a young woman in good health and CMV-seronegative. Sequencing was performed on PBMCs. The CDR3 here is CASSLGLAGSKDTQYF. CDR3 sequence (DNA): TGCGCCAGCAGCTTGGGGCTAGCGGGATCCAAAGATACGCAGTATTTT.